These 4 T cell receptor beta chains originate from one sample sequenced in a study of T cells after somatic rescue of genetic block. Assay: immunoSEQ multiplex PCR; the TCRdb copy retains only in-frame clones and omits some. Of about 12,000 clones listed, roughly 73% are singletons. Source material: peripheral blood mononuclear cells (PBMCs). These receptors were collected from a boy between 5 and 17 years old.

The chain links TRBV5-1 to TRBJ2-1; D gene unclear. The length of the CDR3 is 15 residues. Per the germline V gene, CDR1 is SGHRS and CDR2 is YFSETQ. Trimming took 1 base from V and 0 from J, leaving 8 bases between them. CDR3 loop: CASSLSPFSYNEQFF. CDR3 nucleotide sequence: TGCGCCAGCAGCTTGTCTCCCTTCTCCTACAATGAGCAGTTCTTC.

J is TRBJ1-6 and V is TRBV2; TRBD1 matches 9 bases. The CDR3 is 16 amino acids. Germline loops: CDR1 SNHLY, CDR2 FYNNEI. With V trimmed by 6 bases and J by 3 bases, 6 bases remained unmatched. CDR3 sequence reads: CASSLDRGSYNSPLHF. The DNA of the CDR3 is TGTGCCAGCAGCCTTGACAGGGGGAGCTATAATTCACCCCTCCACTTT. The whole variable domain, filled in from reference TRBV2 and TRBJ1-6, reads EPEVTQTPSHQVTQMGQEVILRCVPISNHLYFYWYRQILGQKVEFLVSFYNNEISEKSEIFDDQFSVERPDGSNFTLKIRSTKLEDSAMYFCASSLDRGSYNSPLHFGNGTRLTVT.

The rearrangement uses TRBV7-9 and TRBJ2-5; possible D gene TRBD1, 5 bases. Germline V gene lookup returns CDR1 SEHNR and CDR2 FQNEAQ (reference sequence). CDR3 size: 14 residues. Trimming left V 1 base short and J 7 bases short, with 13 bases between. The CDR3: CASSLEVTGGTQYF. CDR3 nucleotides: TGTGCCAGCAGCTTAGAAGTTACAGGCGGGACCCAGTACTTC. Full variable domain (rest looked up from reference TRBV7-9 and TRBJ2-5): DTGVSQNPRHKITKRGQNVTFRCDPISEHNRLYWYRQTLGQGPEFLTYFQNEAQLEKSRLLSDRFSAERPKGSFSTLEIQRTEQGDSAMYLCASSLEVTGGTQYFGPGTRLLVL.

As regards this clone: The sample contains more than one DNA sequence encoding this CDR3. V gene TRBV18 combines with J gene TRBJ2-7; D is unclear. The CDR3 sequence is 15 residues long. Trimming removed 9 bases at V and 3 bases at J, with 21 bases between. Germline V lookup: CDR1 KGHSH, CDR2 LQKENI. CDR3 sequence: CASSSLDTFHYEQYF. Written as DNA, the CDR3 is TGTGCCAGTTCATCCCTCGACACCTTCCACTACGAGCAGTACTTC.